This passage covers 23 T cell receptor beta chains from one sample sequenced in a study of OX40 agonist ivuxolimab in advanced cancers. To prepare the library, the immunoSEQ multiplex PCR assay was applied. This immuneACCESS table, as held by TCRdb, lists in-frame sequences with V and J called but not all clones. Of the missing ones, under half trace to an unresolved V gene in checked studies; the others have no known cause. This sample lists about 58,000 clones; approximately 82% were detected once. Together, the top ten hold 3.1% of the sample. The source was CD4+ or CD8+ T cells sorted from blood, collected in a trial of the OX40 agonist ivuxolimab. The receptors derive from an adult with an advanced solid tumor such as melanoma, head and neck, liver or kidney cancer.

This chain links TRBV28 with TRBJ2-3, with TRBD2 as a possible D gene (7 bases). The V end lost 8 bases, the J end lost 5 bases, and 20 bases lay between the germline ends. The CDR3 spans 15 residues. Germline V gene lookup returns CDR1 MDHEN and CDR2 SYDVKM. In DNA form, the CDR3 reads TGTGCCAGCTTCCCGAGGGGGGGTCCGGGAGATACGCAGTATTTT. It is translated as CASFPRGGPGDTQYF.

This chain links TRBV7-9 with TRBJ1-1; D ambiguous. The CDR3 covers 15 residues. Germline loops: CDR1 SEHNR, CDR2 FQNEAQ (reference sequence). Trimming removed 3 bases at V and 1 base at J, with 12 bases between. Here the CDR3 DNA reads TGTGCCAGCAGCTTTGCTGGCCGAGAGAACACTGAAGCTTTCTTT. Translating it yields CASSFAGRENTEAFF.

The rearrangement links TRBV5-6 to TRBJ2-1; TRBD1 is a possible D gene (6 bases). Germline CDR1 and CDR2: SGHDT and YYEEEE. The CDR3 is made up of 12 amino acids. Trimming removed 3 bases from V and 10 bases from J, with 11 bases in between. CDR3 DNA: TGTGCCAGCAGCTGGGACACCCAAGAGCAGTTCTTC. Protein: CASSWDTQEQFF.

V is TRBV1 and J is TRBJ2-7. TRBV1 is given as a pseudogene. There are 15 residues in the CDR3. CDR3 sequence (DNA): TGCACCAGCAGCCAAGGCATTGGGTATCCCTACGAGCAGTACTTC. Its protein product is CTSSQGIGYPYEQYF.

The chain couples TRBV7-3 to TRBJ1-1; 7 bases line up with TRBD1. CDR1 is SGHTA, CDR2 FQGTGA, per germline. This CDR3 spans 13 amino acids. Trimming took 2 bases from V and 4 from J; bases not matched to a gene: 1. The CDR3 coding sequence is TGTGCCAGCAGCTTACAGGGGGGCACTGAAGCTTTCTTT. Its protein product is CASSLQGGTEAFF.

This clone showed up just a few times. V is TRBV6-5 and J is TRBJ1-1; perhaps TRBD1 as D (6 bases). The ends were cut back, 6 bases at V and 7 bases at J, with 9 bases in the middle. CDR1 and CDR2 (germline): MNHEY, SVGAGI. The CDR3 is made up of 11 amino acids. CDR3 sequence reads: CASRGQIEAFF. The CDR3 nucleotides read TGTGCCAGCAGAGGACAGATTGAAGCTTTCTTT.

The chain carries TRBV12-5 and TRBJ1-1; no firm D call. The CDR3 runs to 12 residues. Looked up from germline, CDR1 is LGHNT and CDR2 is FRNRAP. Trimming stripped 4 bases from V and 0 bases from J, with 3 bases between. CDR3 nucleotide sequence: TGTGCTAGTGGTTATCTGAACACTGAAGCTTTCTTT. It is translated as CASGYLNTEAFF.

This chain uses TRBV9 with TRBJ2-2; D remains ambiguous. Germline V gives CDR1 SGDLS, CDR2 YYNGEE. CDR3 size: 16 residues. The V gene lost 0 bases and the J gene lost 4 bases, with 13 bases spanning the gap. CDR3 sequence (DNA): TGTGCCAGCAGCGTAGCTTCACCCCAGACCACCGGGGAGCTGTTTTTT. Translated, it gives CASSVASPQTTGELFF.

The CDR3 sequence is CASSLGLAGGETQYF. DNA for the CDR3: TGTGCCAGCAGCTTAGGACTAGCGGGGGGGGAGACCCAGTACTTC. The V call is TRBV11-1, the J call TRBJ2-5; TRBD2 aligns across 14 bases. Trimming took 1 base from V and 5 from J; bases not matched to a gene: 0. The CDR3 totals 15 residues. The V gene's germline CDR1 is SGHAT and CDR2 FQDESV (reference sequence).

The gene calls are TRBV11-3 and TRBJ2-3, with D perhaps matching TRBD1 (5 bases). V was trimmed by 5 bases and J by 0 bases, leaving 9 bases between them. The CDR3 has 14 residues. Germline loops: CDR1 SGHNT, CDR2 YENEEA. The CDR3 DNA is TGTGCCAGCAGCCGTAGACAGAGCACAGATACGCAGTATTTT. This codes for CASSRRQSTDTQYF.

This chain connects TRBV7-8 to TRBJ1-5; D gene unclear. Germline V CDR1 and CDR2: SGHVS, FQNEAQ. V was cut by 5 bases and J by 2 bases, with 16 bases left in between. CDR3 length equals 16 residues. The CDR3 DNA sequence: TGTGCCAGCAGCCCGATTAGATTCGGGGGCAATCAGCCCCAGCATTTT. Translating gives CASSPIRFGGNQPQHF.

The chain uses TRBV19 and TRBJ2-7; TRBD1 aligns across 7 bases. Germline-derived CDR1 and CDR2 are LNHDA and SQIVND (reference sequence). This CDR3 has 15 residues. Trimming cost V 6 bases and J 0 bases; bases outside gene matches: 8. CDR3 in amino acids: CASSGTATSSYEQYF. Here the CDR3 DNA reads TGTGCCAGTAGCGGGACAGCGACGAGCTCCTACGAGCAGTACTTC.

The CDR3 here is CASSTAGDSSGNTIYF. The CDR3 DNA reads TGTGCCAGCAGCACCGCCGGGGACTCCTCTGGAAACACCATATATTTT. The J gene is TRBJ1-3, the V gene TRBV5-6, with a tentative D call TRBD1 (5 bases). Germline V gene sequence: CDR1 SGHDT, CDR2 YYEEEE. This CDR3 has 16 amino acids. V was clipped by 4 bases and J by 0 bases, with 14 bases between them. Looking up the rest from reference TRBV5-6 and TRBJ1-3 gives the full variable domain: DAGVTQSPTHLIKTRGQQVTLRCSPKSGHDTVSWYQQALGQGPQFIFQYYEEEERQRGNFPDRFSGHQFPNYSSELNVNALLLGDSALYLCASSTAGDSSGNTIYFGEGSWLTVV.

The chain links TRBV19 to TRBJ2-7; D remains unclear. V dropped 3 bases and J dropped 3 bases, with 9 bases sitting between them. The germline gives CDR1 LNHDA, CDR2 SQIVND (reference sequence). This CDR3 comprises 13 residues. As DNA, the CDR3 is TGTGCCAGTAGTATGTCCCCCGGCTACGAGCAGTACTTC. This codes for CASSMSPGYEQYF.

CDR3 nucleotides: TGTGCCAGCAGCTTCAACACCGGGACTGAAGCTTTCTTT. As protein: CASSFNTGTEAFF. The V gene is TRBV7-2, the J gene TRBJ1-1, with no clear D. V lost 3 bases and J 5 bases, leaving 10 bases between the germline ends. The CDR3 extends over 13 amino acids. Germline loops: CDR1 SGHTA, CDR2 FQGNSA.

The chain recombines TRBV5-1 with TRBJ2-1, with TRBD1 matching over 8 bases. V lost 1 base, J lost 7 bases, and 7 bases stayed unmatched. The CDR3 consists of 15 residues. From germline, CDR1 is SGHRS and CDR2 YFSETQ. For the CDR3, the DNA is TGCGCCAGCAGCTTGATACAGGGGGGAAGGAATGAGCAGTTCTTC. Its protein product is CASSLIQGGRNEQFF.

This clone appeared a few times. This chain connects TRBV7-2 to TRBJ2-2; D call uncertain. Germline V gene lookup returns CDR1 SGHTA and CDR2 FQGNSA. Trimming pared 5 bases from V and 5 bases from J, leaving 6 bases between. The CDR3 loop spans 12 amino acids. In DNA, the CDR3 is TGTGCCAGCAGCCGATCTACCGGGGAGCTGTTTTTT. Translating it yields CASSRSTGELFF.

The J gene is TRBJ2-1, the V gene TRBV9, with D perhaps TRBD2 (5 bases). The CDR3 spans 13 residues. The V end was cut by 0 bases, the J end by 9 bases, with 10 bases between. Germline V gene data show CDR1 as SGDLS and CDR2 as YYNGEE. CDR3 amino acids: CASSVVYGSEQFF. CDR3 bases: TGTGCCAGCAGCGTAGTGTATGGGAGTGAGCAGTTCTTC.

This chain joins TRBV21-1 and TRBJ2-7; the table gives TRBD1 as D, unverified against the DNA. TRBV21-1 is shown as a pseudogene. CDR3 size: 12 residues. CDR3 sequence: CASSPRTDEQYF. CDR3 DNA sequence: TGTGCCAGCAGCCCTCGGACAGACGAGCAGTACTTC.

The genes are TRBV28 and TRBJ2-5; D might be TRBD2 (5 bases). This CDR3 region has 14 residues. Trimming stripped 1 base from V and 5 bases from J, with 11 bases between. CDR1 MDHEN and CDR2 SYDVKM come from the germline V gene. For the CDR3, the DNA is TGTGCCAGCAGTTTATATTCAGGCGGGGAGACCCAGTACTTC. Translating gives CASSLYSGGETQYF.

V and J are TRBV7-2 and TRBJ1-2; possibly TRBD1 for D (6 bases). The CDR3 runs to 13 residues. The ends were cut back, 2 bases at V and 2 bases at J, with 6 bases in the middle. CDR1 and CDR2 (germline): SGHTA, FQGNSA. Written as DNA, the CDR3 is TGTGCCAGCAGCTTAAGGGGGAACTATGGCTACACCTTC. Encoded protein: CASSLRGNYGYTF.

This chain uses TRBV7-2 with TRBJ2-1; TRBD2 matches at 11 bases. This CDR3 contains 13 residues. Germline CDR1 SGHTA, CDR2 FQGNSA. V lost 5 bases and J lost 8; bases outside the gene matches: 2. As DNA, the CDR3 is TGTGCCAGCAGCGGGGGACTAGCGGATGAGCAGTTCTTC. Residues: CASSGGLADEQFF. The variable domain in full, completed from reference TRBV7-2 and TRBJ2-1, reads GAGVSQSPSNKVTEKGKDVELRCDPISGHTALYWYRQSLGQGLEFLIYFQGNSAPDKSGLPSDRFSAERTGGSVSTLTIQRTQQEDSAVYLCASSGGLADEQFFGPGTRLTVL.

This chain links TRBV5-6 with TRBJ1-2; no clear D. The V gene lost 0 bases and the J gene lost 8 bases, with 5 bases spanning the gap. The CDR3 has 11 residues. Per germline, CDR1 SGHDT and CDR2 YYEEEE. The CDR3 loop reads CASSLVGGYTF. The CDR3 DNA sequence: TGTGCCAGCAGCTTGGTGGGGGGCTACACCTTC. Drawing the rest from reference TRBV5-6 and TRBJ1-2, the complete variable domain is DAGVTQSPTHLIKTRGQQVTLRCSPKSGHDTVSWYQQALGQGPQFIFQYYEEEERQRGNFPDRFSGHQFPNYSSELNVNALLLGDSALYLCASSLVGGYTFGSGTRLTVV.